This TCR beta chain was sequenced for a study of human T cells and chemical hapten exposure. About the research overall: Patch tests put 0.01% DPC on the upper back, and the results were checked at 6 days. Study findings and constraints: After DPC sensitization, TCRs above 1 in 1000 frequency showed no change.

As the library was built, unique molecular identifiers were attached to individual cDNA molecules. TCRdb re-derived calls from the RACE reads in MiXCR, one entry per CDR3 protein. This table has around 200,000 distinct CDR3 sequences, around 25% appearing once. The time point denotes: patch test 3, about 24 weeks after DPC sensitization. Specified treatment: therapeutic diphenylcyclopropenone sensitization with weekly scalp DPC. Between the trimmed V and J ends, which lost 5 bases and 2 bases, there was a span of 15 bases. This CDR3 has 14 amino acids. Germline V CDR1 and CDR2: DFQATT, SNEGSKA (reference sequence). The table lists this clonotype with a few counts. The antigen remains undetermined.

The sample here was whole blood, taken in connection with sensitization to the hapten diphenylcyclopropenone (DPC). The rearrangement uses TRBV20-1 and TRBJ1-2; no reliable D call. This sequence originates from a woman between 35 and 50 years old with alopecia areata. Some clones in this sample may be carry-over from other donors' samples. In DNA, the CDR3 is TGCAGTGCTTTTCGATCCCACCTGAACTATGGCTACACCTTC. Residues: CSAFRSHLNYGYTF.